This TCR beta chain is from a study of monozygotic twins with inflammatory bowel disease. CDR1 is SGHVS and CDR2 is FQNEAQ in the germline V gene. The CDR3 is 15 residues long. TCRdb processed the 5' RACE reads again and assigns one entry to each CDR3 protein, with no DNA. The table gives approximately 100,000 distinct CDR3 sequences; the top ten clones make up under 2.5% of it. The sequenced material came from blood. V gene TRBV7-8 combines with J gene TRBJ2-7; TCRdb selects TRBD1, and the lack of DNA leaves this call unchecked. This TCR derives from a human donor with ulcerative colitis or Crohn's disease, or a healthy co-twin of an affected twin (not recorded which). CDR3 sequence: CASSLGAGIAYEQYF.